This T cell receptor beta chain was recovered during a study of Ad26.COV2.S vaccination and SARS-CoV-2 variants (dated by TCRdb to the early 2020s). Study-wide context: Vaccine-arm donors came from COV1001, a multicentre, randomized, double-blind, placebo-controlled phase I-IIa trial of Ad26.COV2.S in healthy adults. The specificity and breadth of SARS-CoV-2-reactive T cell receptors after Ad26.COV2.S vaccination were assessed by TCRbeta repertoire sequencing. Trial participants were randomized into five groups of five, in which low-dose or high-dose Ad26.COV2.S was given once or twice, or placebo was given on both occasions. The TCR-sequenced set comprised approximately 32 samples: some 19 Ad26.COV2.S vaccine recipients, 5 placebo recipients and 8 SARS-CoV-2 convalescent individuals. Ad26.COV2.S was administered intramuscularly at a dose of 5x10^10 or 1x10^11 viral particles, either as one shot or as two shots given 56 days apart. Blinding of investigators to trial group allocation was maintained during experiments and outcome assessment. Results the study describes overall, beyond this receptor: Comparing responses between vaccine doses or regimens was not something the study was powered to do. Ad26.COV2.S recipients had higher spike-specific TCR breadth than placebo recipients (P = 0.0014). Non-spike TCR breadth was comparable between vaccine and placebo recipients, consistent with the vaccine containing only spike. After vaccination, spike-specific CD8+ and CD4+ T cell responses were reported to show substantial breadth. The authors noted that total T cell responses may have been underestimated by the TCR breadth and depth analyses.

Read against the paper, the sample's treatment or condition label means: around 19 received Ad26.COV2.S at low or high dose, single or two shots; 5 received placebo; per-sample allocation not given. For vaccine and placebo recipients, repertoires were sequenced using samples collected on day 63 after the first injection. Between 29 July and 7 August 2020, Cohort 1b enrolled 25 adults aged 18-55 years at one site in Boston, USA. Ad26.COV2.S was a replication-incompetent adenovirus type 26 vector expressing a prefusion-stabilized SARS-CoV-2 spike protein from the original Wuhan strain. On this clone itself: It lacks a known antigen. No base quality information exists; no much larger clone differs at one position.

Looking up the germline V gene yields CDR1 SGHRS and CDR2 YFSETQ. A distance of 17 bases separates the germline ends of V and J, which lose 5 bases and 4 bases respectively. Taken from cysteine to phenylalanine, the CDR3 has 15 residues. Only the CDR3 DNA is retained, 45 bases long and in frame from the first base. TCRbeta CDR3 regions were sequenced with the immunoSEQ Assay. After extraction, genomic DNA underwent amplification by bias-controlled multiplex PCR, followed by high-throughput sequencing. The original methods were these. Collapsing and filtering of sequences were performed to quantify the absolute abundance of each unique TCRbeta CDR3 region. Usable DNA was measured by amplifying reference genes present in all nucleated cells, and TCRbeta template counts were normalized to that usable DNA to estimate T cell fraction. Repertoire TCRs were annotated as SARS-CoV-2-specific by exact matching of V gene, CDR3 amino acid sequence and J gene to a known reactive TCR set. The reference SARS-CoV-2 TCR set was obtained from MIRA and was filtered for enrichment in COVID-19-positive ImmuneCODE repertoires, whereby public or cross-reactive TCRs were removed. Drawing on the MIRA antigens, annotated TCRs were analysed further at the level of specific ORF or position within ORF. Breadth was defined as the number of annotated unique rearrangements divided by the total number of unique productive rearrangements, and depth was defined as the summed frequency of the annotated unique rearrangements. Group comparisons of TCR breadth used two-sided Wilcoxon rank-sum tests. TCRdb stores this immuneACCESS table with in-frame sequences only. Part of the clones is absent; in the studies checked, under half of the shortfall reflects unresolved V genes, and no reason is known for the rest. V and J calls and clone size come straight from that table; D and trimming were deduced from the DNA. The sample records a few hundred thousand clones, 90% of which are singletons. The top ten clonotypes cover about 4.1% of the sample.

This material consisted of peripheral blood, taken in a trial of Ad26.COV2.S vaccine versus placebo. The receptor chain draws on TRBV5-1 and TRBJ2-3; TRBD1 is perhaps the D gene, given 5 matching bases. The sequence derives from a person between 18 and 59 years old who received the Ad26.COV2.S COVID-19 vaccine or a placebo. The DNA reads TGCGCCAGCAGAGCCAGGGATGATGGGGCAGATACGCAGTATTTT. It encodes CASRARDDGADTQYF.